This is a list of T cell receptor beta chains from one sample in a study of blood T cell repertoires in COVID-19. Assay: immunoSEQ multiplex PCR; the TCRdb copy retains only in-frame clones and omits some. The sample comprises about 48,000 clones, 86% of which are singletons, and approximately 3.1% rests with the top ten. Sequenced sample: PBMCs or T cells enriched from blood (not recorded which). These receptors all stem from a woman in her forties or fifties who had recovered from COVID-19. CDR3s include the opening cysteine and the closing phenylalanine or tryptophan. Each record gives: clone size, V gene, J gene, CDR3 length, D gene, CDR3 protein, CDR3 DNA. The D gene is left open where the match is weak. Where a row states a size, it is once, few, many or the class of an expanded clone; other rows omit it.

clone_size: .; v_call: TRBV4-3; j_call: TRBJ2-2; cdr3_length: 19; d_call: TRBD2; cdr3_aa: CASSETDSPGLANTGELFF; cdr3_nt: TGCGCCAGCAGCGAAACCGACTCTCCGGGACTAGCGAACACCGGGGAGCTGTTTTTT
clone_size: .; v_call: TRBV3-1/TRBV3-2; j_call: TRBJ2-3; cdr3_length: 15; d_call: TRBD2; cdr3_aa: CASSQGLARTDTQYF; cdr3_nt: TGTGCCAGCAGCCAGGGACTAGCACGGACAGATACGCAGTATTTT
clone_size: .; v_call: TRBV7-8; j_call: TRBJ2-1; cdr3_length: 13; d_call: .; cdr3_aa: CASSRVPVYEQFF; cdr3_nt: TGTGCCAGCAGCCGGGTACCGGTCTATGAGCAGTTCTTC
clone_size: .; v_call: TRBV19; j_call: TRBJ2-3; cdr3_length: 13; d_call: .; cdr3_aa: CASSAPISDTQYF; cdr3_nt: TGTGCCAGTAGTGCGCCTATCTCAGATACGCAGTATTTT
clone_size: .; v_call: TRBV29-1; j_call: TRBJ1-2; cdr3_length: 15; d_call: .; cdr3_aa: CSGGPVAGGSYGYTF; cdr3_nt: TGCAGCGGTGGGCCAGTGGCCGGGGGGAGCTATGGCTACACCTTC
clone_size: .; v_call: TRBV19; j_call: TRBJ2-1; cdr3_length: 16; d_call: TRBD2; cdr3_aa: CASSQKASGRAGEQFF; cdr3_nt: TGTGCCAGTAGTCAAAAAGCTAGCGGGAGGGCTGGGGAGCAGTTCTTC
clone_size: .; v_call: TRBV7-6; j_call: TRBJ2-5; cdr3_length: 14; d_call: .; cdr3_aa: CASSQGHGGETQYF; cdr3_nt: TGTGCCAGCAGCCAGGGACACGGAGGAGAGACCCAGTACTTC
clone_size: .; v_call: TRBV6-2/TRBV6-3; j_call: TRBJ2-1; cdr3_length: 13; d_call: TRBD1; cdr3_aa: CASSFNRGNEQFF; cdr3_nt: TGTGCCAGCAGTTTCAACAGGGGGAATGAGCAGTTCTTC
clone_size: .; v_call: TRBV6-2/TRBV6-3; j_call: TRBJ2-5; cdr3_length: 15; d_call: .; cdr3_aa: CASSYYGPSKETQYF; cdr3_nt: TGTGCCAGCAGTTACTATGGTCCGAGTAAAGAGACCCAGTACTTC
clone_size: .; v_call: TRBV7-2; j_call: TRBJ2-7; cdr3_length: 13; d_call: .; cdr3_aa: CASSPRVSYEQYF; cdr3_nt: TGTGCCAGCAGCCCGAGGGTCTCCTACGAGCAGTACTTC
clone_size: .; v_call: TRBV28; j_call: TRBJ1-2; cdr3_length: 15; d_call: .; cdr3_aa: CASSLFQGWKYGYTF; cdr3_nt: TGTGCCAGCAGTTTGTTTCAGGGGTGGAAATATGGCTACACCTTC
clone_size: .; v_call: TRBV4-1; j_call: TRBJ1-5; cdr3_length: 17; d_call: .; cdr3_aa: CASSQGSLRGSNQPQHF; cdr3_nt: TGCGCCAGCAGCCAAGGGTCCCTAAGGGGTAGCAATCAGCCCCAGCATTTT
clone_size: .; v_call: TRBV19; j_call: TRBJ2-6; cdr3_length: 17; d_call: .; cdr3_aa: CAASARADLSGANVLTF; cdr3_nt: TGTGCCGCCTCCGCGCGGGCCGACTTATCTGGGGCCAACGTCCTGACTTTC
clone_size: few; v_call: TRBV6-2/TRBV6-3; j_call: TRBJ1-5; cdr3_length: 16; d_call: .; cdr3_aa: CASSSPRDSSNQPQHF; cdr3_nt: TGTGCCAGCAGTTCTCCCAGGGATTCTAGCAATCAGCCCCAGCATTTT
clone_size: .; v_call: TRBV5-6; j_call: TRBJ1-2; cdr3_length: 13; d_call: .; cdr3_aa: CASSLGADYGYTF; cdr3_nt: TGTGCCAGCAGCCTAGGGGCAGACTATGGCTACACCTTC
clone_size: .; v_call: TRBV4-2; j_call: TRBJ2-3; cdr3_length: 17; d_call: TRBD2; cdr3_aa: CASSQGLAGVVRDTQYF; cdr3_nt: TGTGCCAGCAGCCAGGGACTAGCGGGAGTAGTCAGGGATACGCAGTATTTT
clone_size: .; v_call: TRBV7-2; j_call: TRBJ2-1; cdr3_length: 16; d_call: TRBD1; cdr3_aa: CASSLISGTGANEQFF; cdr3_nt: TGTGCCAGCAGCTTGATATCCGGGACAGGGGCCAATGAGCAGTTCTTC
clone_size: .; v_call: TRBV7-2; j_call: TRBJ1-5; cdr3_length: 16; d_call: .; cdr3_aa: CASSLTSGGNNQPQHF; cdr3_nt: TGTGCCAGCAGCCTTACGAGCGGGGGTAACAATCAGCCCCAGCATTTT
clone_size: .; v_call: TRBV5-4; j_call: TRBJ1-5; cdr3_length: 14; d_call: .; cdr3_aa: CASSLGGGNQPQHF; cdr3_nt: TGTGCCAGCAGCTTGGGTGGAGGCAATCAGCCCCAGCATTTT
clone_size: .; v_call: TRBV27; j_call: TRBJ1-5; cdr3_length: 17; d_call: TRBD1; cdr3_aa: CASSLWGQGVDNQPQHF; cdr3_nt: TGTGCCAGCAGTTTATGGGGACAGGGAGTCGACAATCAGCCCCAGCATTTT
clone_size: .; v_call: TRBV15; j_call: TRBJ2-3; cdr3_length: 13; d_call: .; cdr3_aa: CATSRVLTDTQYF; cdr3_nt: TGTGCCACCAGCAGAGTTCTCACAGATACGCAGTATTTT
clone_size: .; v_call: TRBV7-2; j_call: TRBJ2-7; cdr3_length: 14; d_call: .; cdr3_aa: CASSFDTGYYEQYF; cdr3_nt: TGTGCCAGCAGCTTCGATACCGGTTACTACGAGCAGTACTTC
clone_size: .; v_call: TRBV5-6; j_call: TRBJ2-7; cdr3_length: 14; d_call: TRBD1; cdr3_aa: CASSFNRGSYEQYF; cdr3_nt: TGTGCCAGCAGCTTTAACAGGGGTTCCTACGAGCAGTACTTC